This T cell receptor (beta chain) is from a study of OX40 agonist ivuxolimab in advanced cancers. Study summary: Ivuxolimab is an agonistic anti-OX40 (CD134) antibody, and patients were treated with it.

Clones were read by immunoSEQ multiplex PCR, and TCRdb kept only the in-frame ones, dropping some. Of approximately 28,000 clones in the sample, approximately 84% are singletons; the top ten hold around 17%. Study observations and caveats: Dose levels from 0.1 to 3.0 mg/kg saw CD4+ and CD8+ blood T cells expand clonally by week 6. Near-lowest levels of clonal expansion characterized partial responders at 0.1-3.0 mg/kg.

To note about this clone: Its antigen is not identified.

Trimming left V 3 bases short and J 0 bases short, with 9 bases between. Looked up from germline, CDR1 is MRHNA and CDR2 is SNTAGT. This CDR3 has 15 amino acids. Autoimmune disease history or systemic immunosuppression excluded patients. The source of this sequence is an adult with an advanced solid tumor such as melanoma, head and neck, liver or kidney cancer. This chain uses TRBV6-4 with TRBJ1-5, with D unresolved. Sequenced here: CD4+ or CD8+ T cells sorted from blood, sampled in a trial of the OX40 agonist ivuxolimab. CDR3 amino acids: CASSESGDSNQPQHF. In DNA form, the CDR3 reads TGTGCCAGCAGTGAAAGCGGGGATAGCAATCAGCCCCAGCATTTT.